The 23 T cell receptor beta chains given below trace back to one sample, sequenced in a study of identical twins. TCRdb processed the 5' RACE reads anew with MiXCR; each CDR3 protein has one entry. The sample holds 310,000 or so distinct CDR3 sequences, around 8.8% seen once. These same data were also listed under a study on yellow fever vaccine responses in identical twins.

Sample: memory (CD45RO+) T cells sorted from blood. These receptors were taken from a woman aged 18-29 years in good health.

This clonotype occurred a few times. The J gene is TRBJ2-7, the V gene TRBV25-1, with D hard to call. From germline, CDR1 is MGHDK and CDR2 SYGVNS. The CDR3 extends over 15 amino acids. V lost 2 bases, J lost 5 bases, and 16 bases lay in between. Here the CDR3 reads CASSEPTLGRDEQYF. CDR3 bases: TGTGCCAGCAGTGAACCGACCCTAGGACGCGACGAGCAGTACTTC.

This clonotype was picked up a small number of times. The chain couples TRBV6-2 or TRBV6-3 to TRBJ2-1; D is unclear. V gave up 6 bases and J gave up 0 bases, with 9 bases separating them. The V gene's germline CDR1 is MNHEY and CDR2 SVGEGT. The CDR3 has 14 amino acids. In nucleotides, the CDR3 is TGTGCCAGCAGGGAGTTTAGCTCCTACAATGAGCAGTTCTTC. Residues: CASREFSSYNEQFF.

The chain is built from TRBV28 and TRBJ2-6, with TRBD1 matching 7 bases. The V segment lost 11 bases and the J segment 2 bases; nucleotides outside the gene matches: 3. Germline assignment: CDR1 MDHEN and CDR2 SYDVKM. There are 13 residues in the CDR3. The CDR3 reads CAVTGAGANVLTF. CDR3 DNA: TGTGCCGTAACAGGGGCTGGGGCCAACGTCCTGACTTTC.

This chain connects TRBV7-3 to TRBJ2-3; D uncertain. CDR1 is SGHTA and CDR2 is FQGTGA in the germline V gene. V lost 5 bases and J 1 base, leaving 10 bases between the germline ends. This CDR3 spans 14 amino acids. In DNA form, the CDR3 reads TGTGCCAGCAGCCAACAGCTGGGCACAGATACGCAGTATTTT. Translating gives CASSQQLGTDTQYF.

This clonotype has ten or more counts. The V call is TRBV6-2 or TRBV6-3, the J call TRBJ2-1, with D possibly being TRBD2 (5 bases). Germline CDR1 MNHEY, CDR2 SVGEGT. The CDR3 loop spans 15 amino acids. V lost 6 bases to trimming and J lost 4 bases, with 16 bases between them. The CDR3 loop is CASSDDYGVYNEQFF. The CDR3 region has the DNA TGTGCCAGCAGCGACGACTACGGGGTATACAATGAGCAGTTCTTC.

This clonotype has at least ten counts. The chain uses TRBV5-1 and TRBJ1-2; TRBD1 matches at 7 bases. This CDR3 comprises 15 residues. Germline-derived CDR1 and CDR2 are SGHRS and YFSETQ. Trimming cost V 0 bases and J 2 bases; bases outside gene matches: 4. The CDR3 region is CASSLVGQANYGYTF. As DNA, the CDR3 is TGCGCCAGCAGCTTGGTTGGACAGGCCAACTATGGCTACACCTTC.

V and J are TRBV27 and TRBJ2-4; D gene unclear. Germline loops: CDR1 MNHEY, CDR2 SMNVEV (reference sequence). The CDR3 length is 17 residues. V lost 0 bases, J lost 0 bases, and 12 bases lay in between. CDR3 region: CASSLSASPLAKNIQYF. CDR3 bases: TGTGCCAGCAGTTTATCGGCCAGTCCGTTAGCCAAAAACATTCAGTACTTC.

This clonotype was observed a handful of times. The CDR3 region is CASGLPSPDGRTTEAFF. For the CDR3, the DNA is TGTGCTAGTGGTTTGCCAAGTCCAGACGGTAGGACGACTGAAGCTTTCTTT. The chain has TRBV12-5 and TRBJ1-1, with unresolved D. Between the trimmed V and J ends, which lost 2 bases and 5 bases, there was a span of 21 bases. Per the germline V gene, CDR1 is LGHNT and CDR2 is FRNRAP. The CDR3 is made up of 17 amino acids.

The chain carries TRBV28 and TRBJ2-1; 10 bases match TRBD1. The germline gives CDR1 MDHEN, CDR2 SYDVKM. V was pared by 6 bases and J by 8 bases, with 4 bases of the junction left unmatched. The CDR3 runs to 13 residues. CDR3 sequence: CASRGQGIHEQFF. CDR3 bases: TGTGCCAGCAGGGGACAGGGGATTCATGAGCAGTTCTTC.

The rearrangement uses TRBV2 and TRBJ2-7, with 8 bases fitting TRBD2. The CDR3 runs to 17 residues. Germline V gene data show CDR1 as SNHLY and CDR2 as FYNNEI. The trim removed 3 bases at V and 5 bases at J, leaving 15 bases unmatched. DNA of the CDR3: TGTGCCAGCAGTGACGTCGTGCGAAGCGGGAGTGTGAACGAGCAGTACTTC. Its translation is CASSDVVRSGSVNEQYF. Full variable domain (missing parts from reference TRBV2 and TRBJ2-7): EPEVTQTPSHQVTQMGQEVILRCVPISNHLYFYWYRQILGQKVEFLVSFYNNEISEKSEIFDDQFSVERPDGSNFTLKIRSTKLEDSAMYFCASSDVVRSGSVNEQYFGPGTRLTVT.

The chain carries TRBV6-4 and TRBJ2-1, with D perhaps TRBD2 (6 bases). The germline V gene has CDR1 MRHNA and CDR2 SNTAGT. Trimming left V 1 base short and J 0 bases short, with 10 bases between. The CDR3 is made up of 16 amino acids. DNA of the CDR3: TGTGCCAGCAGTGACTTCGGCGGGAACTCCTACAATGAGCAGTTCTTC. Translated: CASSDFGGNSYNEQFF.

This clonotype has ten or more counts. CDR3 in amino acids: CASSDSSGGGSYNEQFF. DNA for the CDR3: TGTGCCAGCAGTGATAGTAGCGGGGGGGGCTCCTACAATGAGCAGTTCTTC. The rearrangement joins TRBV25-1 to TRBJ2-1, with 11 bases aligning to TRBD2. The CDR3 spans 17 residues. The germline V gene has CDR1 MGHDK and CDR2 SYGVNS. J lost 0 bases, V lost 3 bases, and 4 bases had no gene match. The full variable domain, with the rest looked up from reference TRBV25-1 and TRBJ2-1, is EADIYQTPRYLVIGTGKKITLECSQTMGHDKMYWYQQDPGMELHLIHYSYGVNSTEKGDLSSESTVSRIRTEHFPLTLESARPSHTSQYLCASSDSSGGGSYNEQFFGPGTRLTVL.

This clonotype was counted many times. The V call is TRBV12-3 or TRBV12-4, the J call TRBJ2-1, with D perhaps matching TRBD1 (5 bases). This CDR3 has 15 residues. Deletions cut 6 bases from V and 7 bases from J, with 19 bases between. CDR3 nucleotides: TGTGCCAGCAGGAATAGACAGAACAACTGGAATGAGCAGTTCTTC. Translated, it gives CASRNRQNNWNEQFF.

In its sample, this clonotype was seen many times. This CDR3 reads CASTWGGLAGELFF. The CDR3, as DNA: TGTGCCAGCACATGGGGGGGTTTGGCCGGGGAGCTGTTTTTT. The V gene is TRBV27, the J gene TRBJ2-2; 7 nucleotides align to TRBD2. After removal of 7 bases from V and 6 bases from J, the junction contained 8 bases not matched to a gene. The CDR3 is 14 amino acids. Germline assignment: CDR1 MNHEY and CDR2 SMNVEV (reference sequence).

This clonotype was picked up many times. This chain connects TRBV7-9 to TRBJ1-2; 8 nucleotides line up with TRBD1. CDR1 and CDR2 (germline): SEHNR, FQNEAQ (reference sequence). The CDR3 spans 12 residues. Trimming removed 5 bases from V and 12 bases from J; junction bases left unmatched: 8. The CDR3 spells CASSPRQGTHTF. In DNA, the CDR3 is TGTGCCAGCAGCCCCAGACAGGGGACGCACACCTTC.

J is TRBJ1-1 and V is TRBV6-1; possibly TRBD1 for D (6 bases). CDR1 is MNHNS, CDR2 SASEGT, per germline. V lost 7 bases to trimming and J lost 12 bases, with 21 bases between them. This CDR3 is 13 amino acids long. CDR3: CASTGGWQGFTFF. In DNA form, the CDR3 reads TGTGCCAGCACTGGAGGATGGCAGGGGTTCACTTTCTTT.

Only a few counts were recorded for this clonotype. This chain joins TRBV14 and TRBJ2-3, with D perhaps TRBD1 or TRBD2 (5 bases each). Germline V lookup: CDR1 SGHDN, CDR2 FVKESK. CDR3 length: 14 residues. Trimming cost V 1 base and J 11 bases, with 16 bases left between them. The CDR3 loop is CASSQAGGPLWQYF. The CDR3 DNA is TGTGCCAGCAGCCAAGCTGGGGGACCGCTTTGGCAGTATTTT. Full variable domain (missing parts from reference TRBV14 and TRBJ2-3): EAGVTQFPSHSVIEKGQTVTLRCDPISGHDNLYWYRRVMGKEIKFLLHFVKESKQDESGMPNNRFLAERTGGTYSTLKVQPAELEDSGVYFCASSQAGGPLWQYFGPGTRLTVL.

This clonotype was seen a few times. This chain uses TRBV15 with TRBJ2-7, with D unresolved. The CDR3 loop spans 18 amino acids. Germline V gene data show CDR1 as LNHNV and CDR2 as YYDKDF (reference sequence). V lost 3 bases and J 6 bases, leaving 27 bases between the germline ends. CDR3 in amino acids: CATSSAIGWLDLGCEQYV. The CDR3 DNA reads TGTGCCACCAGCAGTGCCATTGGGTGGCTAGACCTTGGGTGCGAGCAGTACGTC.

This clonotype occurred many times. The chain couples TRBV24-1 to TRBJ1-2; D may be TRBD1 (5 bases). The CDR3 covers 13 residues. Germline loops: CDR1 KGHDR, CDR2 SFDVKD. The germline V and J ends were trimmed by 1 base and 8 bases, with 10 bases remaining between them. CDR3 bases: TGTGCCACCAGTGATTTTCAGGGAAAGGGCTACACCTTC. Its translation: CATSDFQGKGYTF.

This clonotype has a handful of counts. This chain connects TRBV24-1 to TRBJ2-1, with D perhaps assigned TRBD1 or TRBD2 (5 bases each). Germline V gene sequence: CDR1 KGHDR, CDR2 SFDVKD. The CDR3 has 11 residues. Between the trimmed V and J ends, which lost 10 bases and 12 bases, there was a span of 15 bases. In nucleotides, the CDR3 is TGTGCCACAGCTTCAGGGACGGGGCAGTTCTTC. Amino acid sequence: CATASGTGQFF.

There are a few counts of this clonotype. CDR3 region: CASSAVAGSTDTQYF. The CDR3 bases are TGTGCCAGCAGTGCGGTAGCGGGGAGCACAGATACGCAGTATTTT. This chain uses TRBV6-1 with TRBJ2-3; 8 bases map to TRBD2. CDR1 MNHNS and CDR2 SASEGT come from the germline V gene. This CDR3 spans 15 amino acids. V trimming: 4 bases; J trimming: 0 bases; junction bases outside the gene matches: 3.

The CDR3 nucleotides read TGTGCCAGTAGTCGACAGGGGGCAGGGAGGAATCAGCCCCAGCATTTT. Amino acid sequence: CASSRQGAGRNQPQHF. V gene TRBV19 combines with J gene TRBJ1-5; 10 bases align to TRBD1. With V trimmed by 5 bases and J by 4 bases, 8 bases remained unmatched. Looked up from germline, CDR1 is LNHDA and CDR2 is SQIVND (reference sequence). The CDR3 runs to 16 residues.

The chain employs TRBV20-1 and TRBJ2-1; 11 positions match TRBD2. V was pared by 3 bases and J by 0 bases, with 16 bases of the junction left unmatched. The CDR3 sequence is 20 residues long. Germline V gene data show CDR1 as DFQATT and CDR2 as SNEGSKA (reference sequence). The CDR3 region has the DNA TGCAGTGCTAGGGGGCTAGCGGGAGGCCCTAGGCTCGGCTCCTACAATGAGCAGTTCTTC. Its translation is CSARGLAGGPRLGSYNEQFF.